This T cell receptor beta chain was captured by sequencing in a study of PD-L1 blockade in urothelial cancer. Turning to the study itself: Specimens of blood held a median count of about 150,000 T cells.

Time point given: pretreatment peripheral blood. The study's findings and limits: Tumor-associated clones in the blood of durable-benefit patients grew more at 3 weeks.

There are 14 residues in the CDR3. V shed 3 bases and J shed 5 bases, with 16 bases lying between them. Per germline, CDR1 GTSNPN and CDR2 SVGIG (reference sequence). Of note for this clone: The antigen remains undetermined.

Data came from immunoSEQ multiplex PCR; TCRdb stores just in-frame clones and leaves some out. The table shows tens of thousands of clones, with 84% occurring only once. This rearrangement joins TRBV30 to TRBJ2-5, with a tentative D call TRBD2 (6 bases). Specimen: PBMCs, collected around atezolizumab (anti-PD-L1) treatment. The receptor comes from a man in his sixties with urothelial cancer. CDR3 sequence: CAWSPGAGGETQYF. The CDR3 nucleotides are TGTGCCTGGAGCCCAGGAGCGGGCGGGGAGACCCAGTACTTC.